This is a list of T cell receptor beta chains from one sample in a study of shared clonotypes between healthy human individuals. Produced via immunoSEQ multiplex PCR; TCRdb's table is partial and in-frame only. This table holds under 1 million clones, nearly 95% found once. Sequenced: naive CD8+ T cells sorted from blood. All receptors derive from a man younger than 45 in good health. Both conserved end residues are part of each CDR3. D genes are given only for firm matches. Clone size is given for some rows only: seen once, a few or many times, or a class if the clone is expanded.

v_call,clone_size,d_call,cdr3_length,j_call,cdr3_aa,cdr3_nt
TRBV27,-,TRBD1,15,TRBJ2-2,CASSPQTGGAGELFF,TGTGCCAGCAGCCCCCAGACAGGGGGGGCCGGGGAGCTGTTTTTT
TRBV5-6,once,-,15,TRBJ2-2,CASSKGGYSTGELFF,TGTGCCAGCAGCAAAGGGGGGTATAGCACCGGGGAGCTGTTTTTT
TRBV7-9,-,-,16,TRBJ2-2,CASSLADGRDTGELFF,TGTGCCAGCAGCTTAGCGGACGGTCGGGACACCGGGGAGCTGTTTTTT
TRBV27,few,-,9,TRBJ2-7,CASGYEQYF,TGTGCCAGCGGCTACGAGCAGTACTTC
TRBV28,few,-,15,TRBJ2-5,CASSLPVGVSETQYF,TGTGCCAGCAGTTTACCCGTGGGGGTGTCGGAGACCCAGTACTTC
TRBV7-6,-,-,14,TRBJ2-1,CASSLASSADEQFF,TGTGCCAGCAGCTTAGCGTCTAGCGCGGATGAGCAGTTCTTC
TRBV27,-,TRBD2,15,TRBJ2-3,CATSYLAGGTDTQYF,TGTGCCACTTCCTACCTGGCGGGAGGCACAGATACGCAGTATTTT
TRBV27,once,-,13,TRBJ2-1,CASSSTGYNEQFF,TGTGCCAGCAGTTCGACAGGTTACAATGAGCAGTTCTTC
TRBV4-3,-,-,13,TRBJ2-4,CASSHGLGNIQYF,TGCGCCAGCAGCCACGGGCTGGGCAACATTCAGTACTTC
TRBV7-2,-,-,15,TRBJ1-2,CASSLASSGGVGYTF,TGTGCCAGCAGCTTAGCATCCTCGGGAGGGGTTGGCTACACCTTC
TRBV25-1,-,-,14,TRBJ1-1,CASSEYGVRTEAFF,TGTGCCAGCAGTGAATACGGGGTTCGCACTGAAGCTTTCTTT
TRBV18,-,-,14,TRBJ2-3,CASSPYDYSDTQYF,TGTGCCAGCTCACCTTACGACTATTCCGATACGCAGTATTTT
TRBV6-6,-,TRBD1,15,TRBJ1-1,CASRRIGTADPEAFF,TGTGCCAGCAGACGAATCGGGACAGCCGACCCTGAAGCTTTCTTT
TRBV11-1,-,-,14,TRBJ2-2,CASSLAHRDGELFF,TGTGCCAGCAGCTTAGCGCATAGGGACGGGGAGCTGTTTTTT
TRBV7-9,-,TRBD2,14,TRBJ2-7,CASSRSGSLYEQYF,TGTGCCAGCAGCCGTAGCGGGAGCCTTTACGAGCAGTACTTC
TRBV7-8,-,TRBD1,14,TRBJ2-7,CASSAGQGIDEQYF,TGTGCCAGCAGCGCGGGACAGGGAATCGACGAGCAGTACTTC
TRBV9,-,-,14,TRBJ1-2,CASRGNRINYGYTF,TGTGCCAGCAGGGGAAACAGGATTAACTATGGCTACACCTTC
TRBV5-6,-,-,14,TRBJ2-2,CASSLDPNTGELFF,TGTGCCAGCAGCTTGGACCCGAACACCGGGGAGCTGTTTTTT
TRBV9,-,-,15,TRBJ1-1,CASSVSPGSNTEAFF,TGTGCCAGCAGCGTTTCCCCAGGCTCGAACACTGAAGCTTTCTTT
TRBV29-1,-,TRBD2,13,TRBJ2-1,CSVDSGPYNEQFF,TGCAGCGTTGATAGCGGGCCCTACAATGAGCAGTTCTTC
TRBV10-3,few,-,12,TRBJ1-2,CATRTVDYGYTF,TGTGCCACCCGGACGGTCGACTATGGCTACACCTTC
TRBV30,-,TRBD1,15,TRBJ1-4,CAWSPGGRWDEKLFF,TGTGCCTGGAGTCCAGGGGGCAGGTGGGATGAAAAACTGTTTTTT
TRBV11-2,-,-,13,TRBJ2-3,CASSLDAPDTQYF,TGTGCCAGCAGCTTAGATGCCCCGGATACGCAGTATTTT
TRBV6-5,-,-,13,TRBJ2-5,CASSYYPQETQYF,TGTGCCAGCAGTTACTATCCGCAAGAGACCCAGTACTTC
TRBV27,-,-,14,TRBJ1-5,CASSLLGGDQPQHF,TGTGCCAGCAGTTTACTGGGGGGGGATCAGCCCCAGCATTTT
TRBV28,-,-,16,TRBJ1-1,CASSLTGTRMNTEAFF,TGTGCCAGCAGTTTAACCGGGACAAGGATGAACACTGAAGCTTTCTTT
TRBV18,-,TRBD1,19,TRBJ1-2,CASSPRPASGQGPNYGYTF,TGTGCCAGCTCACCACGGCCTGCTTCGGGACAGGGGCCGAACTATGGCTACACCTTC
TRBV13,-,TRBD2,17,TRBJ2-3,CASRGEGGPLSTDTQYF,TGTGCCAGCAGGGGCGAGGGAGGGCCCCTCAGCACAGATACGCAGTATTTT
TRBV7-9,once,TRBD1,13,TRBJ1-1,CASSQGTGTEAFF,TGTGCCAGCAGCCAAGGGACAGGCACTGAAGCTTTCTTT
TRBV7-2,-,-,13,TRBJ1-5,CASSLYSYQPQHF,TGTGCCAGCAGCTTATATTCCTATCAGCCCCAGCATTTT
TRBV28,-,TRBD1,16,TRBJ2-7,CASSPRPGQGAYEQYF,TGTGCCAGCAGTCCAAGACCGGGACAGGGGGCCTACGAGCAGTACTTC
TRBV11-3,-,-,18,TRBJ2-2,CASSPGSWGRANTGELFF,TGTGCCAGCAGCCCAGGGAGCTGGGGCAGAGCGAACACCGGGGAGCTGTTTTTT
TRBV27,-,TRBD2,13,TRBJ2-7,CASSLRGRYEQYF,TGTGCCAGCAGTTTGCGCGGGAGGTACGAGCAGTACTTC
TRBV6-1,-,TRBD1,14,TRBJ1-3,CASSEQGAGNTIYF,TGTGCCAGCAGTGAACAGGGGGCAGGAAACACCATATATTTT
TRBV5-1,-,-,16,TRBJ2-3,CASSLVGTASTDTQYF,TGCGCCAGCAGCTTGGTTGGGACGGCCAGCACAGATACGCAGTATTTT
TRBV29-1,-,TRBD2,16,TRBJ2-1,CSVDGASGRTHNEQFF,TGCAGCGTCGACGGGGCTAGCGGGAGAACTCACAATGAGCAGTTCTTC
TRBV11-1,-,TRBD2,18,TRBJ2-5,CASSLAESSGRRGETQYF,TGTGCCAGCAGCTTAGCGGAGTCTAGCGGGAGGCGAGGGGAGACCCAGTACTTC
TRBV10-2,-,TRBD2,16,TRBJ2-1,CASSESLAGGGDEQFF,TGCGCCAGCAGTGAGTCTTTAGCGGGAGGAGGGGATGAGCAGTTCTTC
TRBV15,-,-,12,TRBJ2-1,CATSRGGNEQFF,TGTGCCACCAGCAGAGGAGGGAATGAGCAGTTCTTC
TRBV9,few,TRBD2,17,TRBJ2-1,CASSVAGLAGSYNEQFF,TGTGCCAGCAGCGTAGCTGGACTAGCGGGGTCCTACAATGAGCAGTTCTTC
TRBV6-1,-,-,14,TRBJ1-5,CASSERHTNQPQHF,TGTGCCAGCAGTGAAAGACACACCAATCAGCCCCAGCATTTT
TRBV25-1,-,-,13,TRBJ2-2,CASISSSTGELFF,TGTGCCAGCATTAGCAGCTCCACCGGGGAGCTGTTTTTT
TRBV5-8,-,-,15,TRBJ1-5,CASSLAVLRNQPQHF,TGTGCCAGCAGCTTGGCCGTTTTACGAAATCAGCCCCAGCATTTT
TRBV9,-,TRBD1,16,TRBJ2-3,CASSSRQGISTDTQYF,TGTGCCAGCAGCTCCCGACAGGGCATATCCACAGATACGCAGTATTTT
TRBV28,-,TRBD1,14,TRBJ2-1,CASRKTGSRNEQFF,TGTGCCAGCAGAAAGACAGGGTCTAGGAATGAGCAGTTCTTC
TRBV27,-,-,13,TRBJ2-7,CASSLGALDEQYF,TGTGCCAGCAGTCTCGGGGCCCTGGACGAGCAGTACTTC
TRBV28,-,-,12,TRBJ2-7,CASSALTYEQYF,TGTGCCAGCTCGGCCCTCACCTACGAGCAGTACTTC
TRBV9,-,TRBD2,13,TRBJ2-1,CASSRTSGDEQFF,TGTGCCAGCAGCCGGACTAGCGGCGATGAGCAGTTCTTC
TRBV9,-,-,14,TRBJ2-1,CASSVESRYNEQFF,TGTGCCAGCAGCGTAGAATCTCGGTACAATGAGCAGTTCTTC
TRBV7-9,once,-,17,TRBJ2-2,CASVFNLADGFTGELFF,TGTGCCAGCGTATTCAATCTCGCGGATGGGTTCACCGGGGAGCTGTTTTTT
TRBV7-8,-,-,16,TRBJ2-3,CASSFPERLGTDTQYF,TGTGCCAGCAGCTTTCCGGAGAGGCTTGGCACAGATACGCAGTATTTT
TRBV9,-,TRBD1,17,TRBJ1-1,CASSAWDRTTPNTEAFF,TGTGCCAGCAGCGCATGGGACAGAACGACGCCGAACACTGAAGCTTTCTTT
TRBV9,-,-,13,TRBJ1-1,CASSQGSVSEAFF,TGTGCCAGCAGCCAGGGGTCGGTCTCTGAAGCTTTCTTT